These 28 T cell receptor beta chains were all obtained from the same sample, sequenced in a study of blood T cells in healthy people across ages. Primers used in a second PCR of roughly 6 to 11 cycles were a sample-barcoded 5' primer and a J-beta primer mix. TCRdb reanalysed the 5' RACE reads using MiXCR and keeps one entry per CDR3 protein. Of under 950,000 distinct CDR3 sequences listed, 20% to 25% were seen once; the top ten hold roughly 22%. Sequenced sample: blood. The receptors derive from a man aged 65-85 years in good health.

J is TRBJ2-1 and V is TRBV25-1; 7 nucleotides agree with TRBD1. The J call is in doubt because the DNA end fits TRBJ2-7 better. The CDR3 runs to 14 residues. Germline loops: CDR1 MGHDK, CDR2 SYGVNS. CDR3 sequence: CASSDSDRVGEQYF. CDR3 nucleotide sequence: TGTGCCAGCAGTGACAGCGACAGGGTAGGCGAGCAGTACTTC.

The chain uses TRBV12-3 or TRBV12-4 and TRBJ1-2, with 7 nucleotides matching TRBD1. V lost 6 bases to trimming and J lost 0 bases; unmatched junction nucleotides: 4. The CDR3 runs 14 residues. CDR3 amino acids: CASRPGTANYGYTF. CDR3 sequence (DNA): TGTGCCAGCAGACCAGGGACAGCTAACTATGGCTACACCTTC.

The rearrangement joins TRBV27 to TRBJ2-3, with 7 bases fitting TRBD1. The germline CDR1 and CDR2 sequences are MNHEY and SMNVEV (reference sequence). V was clipped by 5 bases and J by 0 bases; unmatched bases: 8. The CDR3 runs 16 residues. The CDR3 coding sequence is TGTGCCAGCAGTAGGGACAGACCGACTAGCACAGATACGCAGTATTTT. This translates into CASSRDRPTSTDTQYF.

The table lists this clonotype with many counts. The chain joins TRBV5-1 to TRBJ2-4; possible D gene TRBD2, 6 bases. Trimming took off 0 bases at V and 2 bases at J, with 9 bases between the two ends. CDR1 is SGHRS and CDR2 is YFSETQ in the germline V gene. The CDR3 contains 15 residues. CDR3 region: CASSLDGGTKNIQYF. The CDR3 nucleotides are TGCGCCAGCAGCTTGGACGGGGGAACCAAAAACATTCAGTACTTC.

Here the CDR3 reads CASSQGAVGVWSDTQYF. CDR3 DNA: TGTGCCAGCAGCCAAGGAGCTGTAGGAGTGTGGTCAGATACGCAGTATTTT. The chain has TRBV3-1 and TRBJ2-3; D is ambiguous. The V gene lost 1 base and the J gene lost 4 bases, with 18 bases spanning the gap. This CDR3 is built from 17 residues. Germline-derived CDR1 and CDR2 are LGHDT and YNNKEL (reference sequence).

The genes are TRBV18 and TRBJ2-3; possible D gene TRBD1, 6 bases. The CDR3 runs to 15 residues. CDR1 and CDR2 from the germline V gene are KGHSH and LQKENI. The V end was cut by 3 bases, the J end by 7 bases, with 17 bases between. CDR3 in DNA: TGTGCCAGCTCACCCAACCTGGGGGCGGAAAATACGCAGTATTTT. Its protein product is CASSPNLGAENTQYF.

The J gene is TRBJ1-1, the V gene TRBV7-9, with TRBD1 matching over 9 bases. V lost 5 bases to trimming and J lost 7 bases; unmatched junction nucleotides: 5. The CDR3 is 13 amino acids. Germline loops: CDR1 SEHNR, CDR2 FQNEAQ (reference sequence). The DNA of the CDR3 is TGTGCCAGCAGCAGGACAGGGGACCTTGAAGCTTTCTTT. As protein: CASSRTGDLEAFF.

The chain couples TRBV7-9 to TRBJ2-7; D assignment may be TRBD1 or TRBD2 (5 bases each). Trimming cost V 3 bases and J 4 bases, with 19 bases left between them. This CDR3 comprises 16 residues. The V gene's germline CDR1 is SEHNR and CDR2 FQNEAQ (reference sequence). The CDR3 DNA sequence: TGTGCCAGCAGCTTGAGCCGGGACCTAGCACCATACGAGCAGTACGTC. Residues: CASSLSRDLAPYEQYV.

In its sample, this clonotype was seen a few times. V is TRBV11-2 and J is TRBJ2-3, with 10 bases that match TRBD2. From germline, CDR1 is SGHAT and CDR2 FQNNGV. This CDR3 has 16 residues. The trim removed 2 bases at V and 4 bases at J, leaving 6 bases unmatched. CDR3 loop: CASSLNLAGEADTQYF. Here the CDR3 DNA reads TGTGCCAGCAGCTTAAACCTAGCGGGAGAAGCAGATACGCAGTATTTT.

This clonotype was recorded a few times. The V and J genes are TRBV19 and TRBJ1-2; 10 positions match TRBD1. Trimming cost V 5 bases and J 8 bases; bases outside gene matches: 11. The germline V gene has CDR1 LNHDA and CDR2 SQIVND (reference sequence). The CDR3 consists of 15 residues. CDR3 region: CASSPGGTGARGYTF. CDR3 DNA: TGTGCCAGTAGTCCCGGCGGGACAGGGGCCCGAGGCTACACCTTC.

The chain recombines TRBV7-3 with TRBJ2-3; the match to TRBD2 covers 9 bases. Germline V gene data show CDR1 as SGHTA and CDR2 as FQGTGA. After removal of 2 bases from V and 1 base from J, the junction contained 7 bases not matched to a gene. The CDR3 covers 17 residues. This CDR3 reads CASSLWASGTGTDTQYF. The CDR3 nucleotides are TGTGCCAGCAGCTTATGGGCTAGCGGGACGGGCACAGATACGCAGTATTTT.

This clonotype was picked up a small number of times. The chain has TRBV28 and TRBJ2-2; D gene unclear. V lost 5 bases to trimming and J lost 5 bases, with 18 bases between them. This CDR3 comprises 16 residues. From germline, CDR1 is MDHEN and CDR2 SYDVKM. CDR3 nucleotides: TGTGCCAGCAGTGCCCTTGCGGTCATTGGGACCGGGGAGCTGTTTTTT. This translates into CASSALAVIGTGELFF.

This clonotype was picked up a small number of times. This sequence joins TRBV11-2 and TRBJ2-7; 10 bases agree with TRBD1. This CDR3 spans 16 amino acids. Germline trimming cut 3 bases from V and 5 bases from J; bases unmatched to any gene: 10. Germline V gene lookup returns CDR1 SGHAT and CDR2 FQNNGV. As DNA, the CDR3 is TGTGCCAGCAGCTTCCCCACTCGGGACAGGGGAAACGAGCAGTACTTC. It translates to CASSFPTRDRGNEQYF.

V gene TRBV5-1 combines with J gene TRBJ2-5, with D unresolved. Germline CDR1 reads SGHRS; CDR2 reads YFSETQ. The ends were cut back, 2 bases at V and 7 bases at J, with 12 bases in the middle. The CDR3 is made up of 13 amino acids. The CDR3, as DNA: TGCGCCAGCAGCTTTAAAGATTTGGGGACCCAGTACTTC. Translated, it gives CASSFKDLGTQYF.

V and J are TRBV7-9 and TRBJ2-7; 7 bases agree with TRBD1. V shed 3 bases and J 3 bases; nucleotides not matched to a gene: 5. The CDR3 totals 14 residues. Looked up from germline, CDR1 is SEHNR and CDR2 is FQNEAQ (reference sequence). The CDR3: CASSFGQELYEQYV. CDR3 in DNA: TGTGCCAGCAGCTTCGGACAGGAGCTCTACGAGCAGTACGTC.

The chain combines TRBV28 with TRBJ1-1; the D is unclear. This CDR3 comprises 14 residues. V gave up 3 bases and J gave up 13 bases, with 21 bases separating them. Germline V lookup: CDR1 MDHEN, CDR2 SYDVKM. The DNA for the CDR3 is TGTGCCAGCAGTTTGCGGCAGGCCCTTACCCGATATTTCTTT. Translating gives CASSLRQALTRYFF.

This clonotype was found a few times. The chain couples TRBV18 to TRBJ1-1; unclear D gene. The length of the CDR3 is 15 residues. The germline V gene has CDR1 KGHSH and CDR2 LQKENI. V was pared by 0 bases and J by 0 bases, with 8 bases between. In DNA form, the CDR3 reads TGTGCCAGCTCACCACCGGGCAGCATGAACACTGAAGCTTTCTTT. It encodes CASSPPGSMNTEAFF. Looking up the rest from reference TRBV18 and TRBJ1-1 gives the full variable domain: NAGVMQNPRHLVRRRGQEARLRCSPMKGHSHVYWYRQLPEEGLKFMVYLQKENIIDESGMPKERFSAEFPKEGPSILRIQQVVRGDSAAYFCASSPPGSMNTEAFFGQGTRLTVV.

This chain connects TRBV7-3 to TRBJ2-5; 16 positions match TRBD2. The J call may be mistaken, given a closer DNA end match to TRBJ2-1. Germline V CDR1 and CDR2: SGHTA, FQGTGA. The CDR3 loop spans 17 amino acids. CDR3 in DNA: TGTGCCAGCAGACCGGGACTAGCGGGAGGGCGTTTGGATGAGCAGTTCTTC. This encodes CASRPGLAGGRLDEQFF.

This clonotype occurred a few times. The chain carries TRBV20-1 and TRBJ1-1; D may be TRBD1 (5 bases). This CDR3 spans 13 amino acids. Trimming shortened V by 3 bases and J by 3 bases, and 11 bases separated the two germline ends. The germline V gene encodes CDR1 DFQATT and CDR2 SNEGSKA (reference sequence). In DNA, the CDR3 is TGCAGTGCTAGTGTAGGGGCGGACACTGAAGCTTTCTTT. This encodes CSASVGADTEAFF.

This clonotype turned up a few times. The conserved closing phenylalanine or tryptophan is absent in this CDR3, likely reflecting a read error. The chain links TRBV29-1 to TRBJ1-1; no clear D. CDR1 and CDR2 from the germline V gene are SQVTM and ANQGSEA. This CDR3 is built from 14 residues. The V and J ends lost 4 bases and 4 bases respectively, with 16 bases between them. The CDR3 DNA follows: TGCAGCGTTGGGAGGAGGGAGGGTGGCACTGAAGCTTTCTCT. It specifies CSVGRREGGTEAFS.

The genes are TRBV20-1 and TRBJ2-3; D gene unclear. Trimming left V 2 bases short and J 6 bases short, with 6 bases between. The CDR3 has 11 residues. Germline V CDR1 and CDR2: DFQATT, SNEGSKA (reference sequence). CDR3 DNA sequence: TGCAGTGCTAGAATACTGGATACGCAGTATTTT. This translates into CSARILDTQYF.

This clonotype was seen more than once but under ten times. This chain uses TRBV6-5 with TRBJ2-3, with D unclear. The CDR3 runs to 13 residues. Germline V gene data show CDR1 as MNHEY and CDR2 as SVGAGI. With 4 bases removed from V and 7 bases from J, the gap between germline ends came to 12 bases. The CDR3 spells CASSFPGLNTQYF. As DNA, the CDR3 is TGTGCCAGCAGTTTCCCCGGGTTGAATACGCAGTATTTT.

This clonotype was seen many times. The chain uses TRBV18 and TRBJ2-1; the D is unclear. Germline loops: CDR1 KGHSH, CDR2 LQKENI. V was pared by 2 bases and J by 6 bases, with 11 bases between. This CDR3 comprises 14 residues. The CDR3 DNA reads TGTGCCAGCTCACCAGGGAACCTCATCAATGAGCAGTTCTTC. Amino acids: CASSPGNLINEQFF.

The chain has TRBV27 and TRBJ2-5; 7 bases are a match to TRBD2. The J call may be in error: the DNA end matches TRBJ2-7 better. CDR1 is MNHEY, CDR2 SMNVEV, per germline (reference sequence). This CDR3 region has 16 residues. The CDR3 reads CASRIRTGLRYYEQYF. Written as DNA, the CDR3 is TGTGCCAGCAGGATACGAACGGGACTACGATACTACGAGCAGTACTTC.

The chain links TRBV24-1 to TRBJ2-3; no reliable D call. Trimming took off 2 bases at V and 5 bases at J, with 7 bases between the two ends. Germline-derived CDR1 and CDR2 are KGHDR and SFDVKD. The CDR3 is 13 residues long. The chain's CDR3 is CATSDSSIDTQYF. The DNA of the CDR3 is TGTGCCACCAGTGATTCCTCCATAGATACGCAGTATTTT.

This clonotype was seen a few times. The chain has TRBV20-1 and TRBJ1-6; D is undetermined. The CDR3 spans 14 residues. Trimming took 0 bases from V and 2 from J, leaving 5 bases between them. The germline V gene has CDR1 DFQATT and CDR2 SNEGSKA (reference sequence). CDR3 in DNA: TGCAGTGCTAGAGATCAAACCTATAATTCACCCCTCCACTTT. This gives the protein CSARDQTYNSPLHF.

This clonotype has more than one count but fewer than ten. CDR3 sequence (DNA): TGTGCCAGCAGCTTCCCCAGCGCGGATGCAGGGAACTCAGATACGCAGTATTTT. As protein: CASSFPSADAGNSDTQYF. V usage is TRBV7-7 and J usage is TRBJ2-3; possible D gene TRBD1, 5 bases. V was clipped by 3 bases and J by 4 bases, with 23 bases between them. Per germline, CDR1 SSHAT and CDR2 FNYEAQ (reference sequence). The CDR3 is 18 amino acids.

This clonotype was picked up a small number of times. V is TRBV6-1 and J is TRBJ1-5, with 7 bases fitting TRBD1. After removal of 6 bases from V and 9 bases from J, the junction contained 14 bases not matched to a gene. Germline assignment: CDR1 MNHNS and CDR2 SASEGT. The CDR3 runs 15 residues. The CDR3 region has the DNA TGTGCCAGCAGCGACAGGGAAGCATTTCAATGGCCCCAGCATTTT. Translation gives CASSDREAFQWPQHF.